The 13 T cell receptor beta chains listed next were all sequenced from one sample in a study of blood T cell repertoires in COVID-19 (TCRdb year 2020). The method behind the library was the immunoSEQ multiplex PCR assay. The source is immuneACCESS, and TCRdb retained only in-frame sequences with V and J called. Part of the clones is not carried over; for the studies checked, unresolved V genes explain less than half of this, and the remainder is unexplained. For this sample the table gives under 200,000 clones, of which more than 85% were detected only once. The biggest ten clones account for about 2.1% of the sample. The material sequenced was peripheral blood. The origin of the receptors is a man in his 70s with active or convalescent COVID-19.

This clone was seen ten or more times. The chain has TRBV30 and TRBJ1-3; D gene ambiguous. Looked up from germline, CDR1 is GTSNPN and CDR2 is SVGIG (reference sequence). V lost 0 bases, J lost 0 bases, and 9 bases lay in between. CDR3 size: 15 residues. Here the CDR3 reads CAWSVGSHSGNTIYF. The CDR3 coding sequence is TGTGCCTGGAGTGTGGGCAGCCACTCTGGAAACACCATATATTTT.

V and J are TRBV29-1 and TRBJ2-7; 10 nucleotides align to TRBD1. The V and J ends lost 7 bases and 3 bases, in that order; junction bases with no gene match: 6. Germline loops: CDR1 SQVTM, CDR2 ANQGSEA. CDR3 length: 13 residues. The CDR3 loop reads CSGADRGGYEQYF. DNA for the CDR3: TGCAGCGGGGCGGACAGGGGGGGCTACGAGCAGTACTTC.

This chain connects TRBV20-1 to TRBJ1-4; a weak D match, TRBD1 (6 bases). V was shortened by 3 bases and J by 7 bases, with 12 bases between the two germline ends. CDR1 DFQATT and CDR2 SNEGSKA come from the germline V gene (reference sequence). The CDR3 runs 13 residues. CDR3 sequence: CSASTTGSEKLFF. CDR3 bases: TGCAGTGCTAGTACAACAGGGAGTGAAAAACTGTTTTTT.

The chain carries TRBV3-1 (or the pseudogene TRBV3-2) and TRBJ2-7; TRBD2 matches at 15 bases. Trimming cost V 1 base and J 9 bases; bases outside gene matches: 10. Germline lookup yields CDR1 LGHDT and CDR2 YNNKEL (reference sequence). The length of the CDR3 is 17 residues. The CDR3, as DNA: TGTGCCAGCAGCCAAGCCCCCGCGGGACTAGCGGGAGGCCTGCAGTACTTC. Translating gives CASSQAPAGLAGGLQYF.

The chain has TRBV10-2 and TRBJ1-4, with 10 bases lining up with TRBD1. CDR1 is WSHSY and CDR2 is SAAADI in the germline V gene. J was trimmed by 6 bases and V by 6 bases; bases with no gene match: 13. CDR3 length equals 17 residues. The CDR3 coding sequence is TGCGCCAGCAGGACACTCTGGACCGGGACAGGGGATGAAAAACTGTTTTTT. It specifies CASRTLWTGTGDEKLFF.

The chain links TRBV10-3 to TRBJ2-7, with D hard to call. The length of the CDR3 is 13 residues. Trimming took 11 bases from V and 3 from J, leaving 17 bases between them. Per the germline V gene, CDR1 is ENHRY and CDR2 is SYGVKD. This CDR3 reads CAASLTPHYEQYF. The CDR3 bases are TGTGCCGCAAGCCTGACACCTCACTACGAGCAGTACTTC.

In its sample, this clone was seen many times. The rearrangement links TRBV2 to TRBJ2-7, with a possible D match to TRBD2 (5 bases). CDR3 length equals 14 residues. The V gene's germline CDR1 is SNHLY and CDR2 FYNNEI. Trimming removed 6 bases at V and 3 bases at J, with 15 bases between. The CDR3 DNA reads TGTGCCAGCAGCGCCGGGATAGCAGGCTACGAGCAGTACTTC. Its translation is CASSAGIAGYEQYF. The variable domain in full, completed from reference TRBV2 and TRBJ2-7, reads EPEVTQTPSHQVTQMGQEVILRCVPISNHLYFYWYRQILGQKVEFLVSFYNNEISEKSEIFDDQFSVERPDGSNFTLKIRSTKLEDSAMYFCASSAGIAGYEQYFGPGTRLTVT.

J is TRBJ1-5 and V is TRBV25-1; D not resolved. V lost 1 base to trimming and J lost 4 bases, with 5 bases between them. Germline CDR1 is MGHDK and CDR2 is SYGVNS. This CDR3 spans 13 amino acids. The CDR3 DNA reads as TGTGCCAGCAGTGAATCGGGTAATCAGCCCCAGCATTTT. Encoded protein: CASSESGNQPQHF.

Here the CDR3 reads CASRETGVEKLFF. The CDR3 nucleotides read TGTGCCAGCAGAGAAACAGGGGTAGAAAAACTGTTTTTT. The chain has TRBV28 and TRBJ1-4; TRBD1 matches at 7 bases. Unmatched junction bases numbered 6, after V lost 6 bases and J lost 8 bases. Germline loops: CDR1 MDHEN, CDR2 SYDVKM. This CDR3 has 13 residues.

The chain carries TRBV5-6 and TRBJ1-5; D is uncertain. Trimming shortened V by 5 bases and J by 3 bases, and 12 bases separated the two germline ends. CDR1 is SGHDT, CDR2 YYEEEE, per germline. This CDR3 comprises 14 residues. The CDR3 coding sequence is TGTGCCAGCAGGTTTATCGAGTACAATCAGCCCCAGCATTTT. As protein: CASRFIEYNQPQHF.

The chain combines TRBV29-1 with TRBJ2-1, with D hard to call. The CDR3 contains 14 residues. Germline V gene sequence: CDR1 SQVTM, CDR2 ANQGSEA. Between the trimmed V and J ends, which lost 3 bases and 4 bases, there was a span of 13 bases. Here the CDR3 reads CSVEETRIYNEQFF. In DNA, the CDR3 is TGCAGCGTTGAGGAGACGCGGATATACAATGAGCAGTTCTTC.

This clone turned up a few times. This chain connects TRBV7-8 to TRBJ2-3; TRBD1 aligns across 7 bases. The CDR3 has 15 residues. Germline values: CDR1 SGHVS, CDR2 FQNEAQ. The junction had 9 bases not matched to a gene; V was cut back by 5 bases and J by 4 bases. For the CDR3, the DNA is TGTGCCAGCAGCCACCGGGACAGTTCCCCAGATACGCAGTATTTT. Translating gives CASSHRDSSPDTQYF.

The chain employs TRBV14 and TRBJ1-6; D perhaps matches TRBD1 (6 bases). This CDR3 has 15 amino acids. V shed 3 bases and J shed 7 bases, with 13 bases lying between them. Per germline, CDR1 SGHDN and CDR2 FVKESK. The CDR3 reads CASSQAAGANSPLHF. CDR3 DNA: TGTGCCAGCAGCCAGGCAGCAGGGGCCAATTCACCCCTCCACTTT. Full variable domain (missing parts from reference TRBV14 and TRBJ1-6): EAGVTQFPSHSVIEKGQTVTLRCDPISGHDNLYWYRRVMGKEIKFLLHFVKESKQDESGMPNNRFLAERTGGTYSTLKVQPAELEDSGVYFCASSQAAGANSPLHFGNGTRLTVT.